One and the same sample provided the 25 T cell receptor beta chains below, sequenced in a study of cytomegalovirus exposure and HLA in healthy donors. The primer mix had 60 Vbeta and 13 Jbeta primers. Using immunoSEQ multiplex PCR, the repertoire was profiled, and TCRdb retains in-frame clones only, with some absent. This table holds 70,000 or so clones, around 86% found once. The specimen sequenced was PBMCs. These receptor sequences come from a woman aged 25 to 39 in good health and CMV-seronegative.

In DNA form, the CDR3 reads TGTGCCAGCCATGGTAGCTACGAGCAGTACTTC. Translated, it gives CASHGSYEQYF. The chain employs TRBV6-1 and TRBJ2-7, with unresolved D. With 8 bases removed from V and 3 bases from J, the gap between germline ends came to 8 bases. Germline values: CDR1 MNHNS, CDR2 SASEGT. The CDR3 has 11 amino acids.

V and J are TRBV27 and TRBJ2-1; D is perhaps TRBD2 (5 bases). CDR1 and CDR2 from the germline V gene are MNHEY and SMNVEV (reference sequence). This CDR3 is built from 16 residues. Trimming pared 5 bases from V and 6 bases from J, leaving 20 bases between. The CDR3 here is CASSPPLLVAPNEQFF. CDR3 nucleotides: TGTGCCAGCAGTCCTCCCCTTTTGGTAGCGCCCAATGAGCAGTTCTTC.

The J gene is TRBJ1-4, the V gene TRBV15; 9 bases map to TRBD1. The germline V gene has CDR1 LNHNV and CDR2 YYDKDF (reference sequence). The CDR3 loop spans 17 amino acids. Trimming cost V 5 bases and J 4 bases; bases outside gene matches: 11. CDR3 DNA: TGTGCCACCAGCCGCGGCCTAAGGGGACAGGGTAATGAAAAACTGTTTTTT. This codes for CATSRGLRGQGNEKLFF.

This clone occurred a few times. V is TRBV2 and J is TRBJ2-2; 7 bases are a match to TRBD1. The CDR3 totals 15 residues. V trimming: 7 bases; J trimming: 3 bases; junction bases outside the gene matches: 8. The germline V gene encodes CDR1 SNHLY and CDR2 FYNNEI. DNA of the CDR3: TGTGCCAGCACCCGACAGGGTATCGACACCGGGGAGCTGTTTTTT. It specifies CASTRQGIDTGELFF.

This clone was picked up one time. The chain links TRBV9 to TRBJ2-1; 7 positions agree with TRBD2. V lost 3 bases to trimming and J lost 5 bases; unmatched junction nucleotides: 11. CDR1 and CDR2 from the germline V gene are SGDLS and YYNGEE. This CDR3 is built from 16 residues. The CDR3 region is CASSARLALRHNEQFF. The CDR3 DNA follows: TGTGCCAGCAGCGCCCGACTAGCTCTTCGACACAATGAGCAGTTCTTC.

The genes are TRBV4-3 and TRBJ1-2, with TRBD1 as a possible D gene (6 bases). Germline assignment: CDR1 LGHNA and CDR2 YSLEER. This CDR3 contains 15 residues. V was clipped by 3 bases and J by 7 bases, with 18 bases between them. DNA of the CDR3: TGCGCCAGCAGCCACACAGGGTTATTTTCTGGTGGCTACACCTTC. This encodes CASSHTGLFSGGYTF.

This chain uses TRBV5-5 with TRBJ1-1, with no clear D. The V end lost 5 bases, the J end lost 0 bases, and 14 bases lay between the germline ends. The length of the CDR3 is 15 residues. From germline, CDR1 is SGHKS and CDR2 YYEKEE (reference sequence). The DNA for the CDR3 is TGTGCCAGCAGTCCCCAACCGGGGTTGAACACTGAAGCTTTCTTT. As protein: CASSPQPGLNTEAFF.

CDR3 nucleotide sequence: TGTGCCAGTAGTATGCTAGCGGGATCCCTCACAGATACGCAGTATTTT. Its protein product is CASSMLAGSLTDTQYF. The V gene is TRBV19, the J gene TRBJ2-3, with TRBD2 identical over 9 bases. The CDR3 runs 16 residues. The ends lost 3 bases at V and 2 bases at J; junction bases unmatched: 6. The germline CDR1 and CDR2 sequences are LNHDA and SQIVND (reference sequence). Full variable domain (outside the CDR3, taken from reference TRBV19 and TRBJ2-3): DGGITQSPKYLFRKEGQNVTLSCEQNLNHDAMYWYRQDPGQGLRLIYYSQIVNDFQKGDIAEGYSVSREKKESFPLTVTSAQKNPTAFYLCASSMLAGSLTDTQYFGPGTRLTVL.

J is TRBJ2-2 and V is TRBV9; D might be TRBD1 (5 bases). Germline lookup yields CDR1 SGDLS and CDR2 YYNGEE. CDR3 length equals 17 residues. With 0 bases removed from V and 10 bases from J, the gap between germline ends came to 22 bases. The CDR3, as DNA: TGTGCCAGCAGCGTAGCTGTCCAGGGTGATAGGGATGAGGAGCTGTTTTTT. Translating gives CASSVAVQGDRDEELFF. The variable domain in full, with the rest retrieved from reference TRBV9 and TRBJ2-2, is DSGVTQTPKHLITATGQRVTLRCSPRSGDLSVYWYQQSLDQGLQFLIQYYNGEERAKGNILERFSAQQFPDLHSELNLSSLELGDSALYFCASSVAVQGDRDEELFFGEGSRLTVL.

This rearrangement joins TRBV11-2 to TRBJ2-7; 9 bases map to TRBD1. Germline CDR1 SGHAT, CDR2 FQNNGV. The CDR3 spans 15 residues. J lost 0 bases, V lost 5 bases, and 5 bases had no gene match. As DNA, the CDR3 is TGTGCCAGCAGCATCATGACAGGGGGCTCCTACGAGCAGTACTTC. Its protein is CASSIMTGGSYEQYF.

The gene calls are TRBV7-9 and TRBJ1-1; 8 bases map to TRBD1. V gave up 3 bases and J gave up 0 bases; unmatched junction bases: 6. CDR1 is SEHNR and CDR2 is FQNEAQ in the germline V gene (reference sequence). The CDR3 runs to 16 residues. This CDR3 reads CASSLYRGSLNTEAFF. CDR3 in DNA: TGTGCCAGCAGCTTGTACAGGGGGAGCTTGAACACTGAAGCTTTCTTT.

The rearrangement joins TRBV30 to TRBJ2-7; D is uncertain. The CDR3 totals 12 residues. The germline CDR1 and CDR2 sequences are GTSNPN and SVGIG (reference sequence). The V end was cut by 1 base, the J end by 2 bases, with 6 bases between. The CDR3 DNA reads TGTGCCTGGAGTGGCCAGGCCTACGAGCAGTACTTC. The encoded protein is CAWSGQAYEQYF.

The rearrangement links TRBV11-3 to TRBJ2-1; the D is unclear. CDR1 and CDR2 from the germline V gene are SGHNT and YENEEA. V dropped 0 bases and J dropped 9 bases, with 12 bases sitting between them. CDR3 length: 14 residues. The CDR3 loop reads CASSLERLSGEQFF. The CDR3 region has the DNA TGTGCCAGCAGCTTAGAAAGGCTCTCAGGTGAGCAGTTCTTC.

The J gene is TRBJ2-3, the V gene TRBV25-1, with 13 bases matching TRBD2. The CDR3 runs to 16 residues. J lost 7 bases, V lost 4 bases, and 8 bases had no gene match. From germline, CDR1 is MGHDK and CDR2 SYGVNS. DNA for the CDR3: TGTGCCAGCAGTGCCGGGACTAGCGGGATTGTGAATACGCAGTATTTT. Protein: CASSAGTSGIVNTQYF.

The genes are TRBV6-5 and TRBJ1-1; no definite D call. CDR1 MNHEY and CDR2 SVGAGI come from the germline V gene. V dropped 0 bases and J dropped 2 bases, with 4 bases sitting between them. The CDR3 runs to 13 residues. Here the CDR3 DNA reads TGTGCCAGCAGTTACTCCTCTAACACTGAAGCTTTCTTT. Translation gives CASSYSSNTEAFF.

This clone was counted a single time. CDR3 DNA sequence: TGCGCCAGCAGCGCCCAGGGTATCTTTAATGAAAAACTGTTTTTT. This encodes CASSAQGIFNEKLFF. The chain carries TRBV5-1 and TRBJ1-4; TRBD1 might be the D (5 bases). Germline V gene lookup returns CDR1 SGHRS and CDR2 YFSETQ. The V end was cut by 4 bases, the J end by 4 bases, with 14 bases between. The CDR3 length is 15 residues.

In DNA, the CDR3 is TGTGCCAGCAGCTTGAGCACCGGGGGCTACACCTTC. Translation gives CASSLSTGGYTF. V gene TRBV11-2 combines with J gene TRBJ1-2; D is uncertain. The CDR3 extends over 12 amino acids. From germline, CDR1 is SGHAT and CDR2 FQNNGV. The V gene lost 3 bases and the J gene lost 8 bases, with 10 bases spanning the gap.

This clone is categorized as medium-sized. The gene calls are TRBV28 and TRBJ2-2, with TRBD2 identical over 11 bases. V shed 6 bases, J shed 5 bases, and the junction held 8 bases outside the gene matches. The germline CDR1 and CDR2 sequences are MDHEN and SYDVKM. The CDR3 consists of 16 residues. This CDR3 is CASRLIAGGGTGELFF. Here the CDR3 DNA reads TGTGCCAGCAGGCTCATAGCGGGAGGGGGGACCGGGGAGCTGTTTTTT.

J is TRBJ1-4 and V is TRBV6-5; maybe TRBD1 (6 bases). The V end was cut by 0 bases, the J end by 10 bases, with 12 bases between. There are 14 residues in the CDR3. Germline V CDR1 and CDR2: MNHEY, SVGAGI. CDR3 region: CASSYSGGGRKLFF. CDR3 in DNA: TGTGCCAGCAGTTACTCTGGGGGGGGGCGAAAACTGTTTTTT.

The chain couples TRBV7-8 to TRBJ1-1; D uncertain. Germline CDR1 is SGHVS and CDR2 is FQNEAQ. The CDR3 length is 15 residues. V was cut by 5 bases and J by 5 bases, with 18 bases left in between. The CDR3 loop is CASSPWTLRGTEAFF. In DNA form, the CDR3 reads TGTGCCAGCAGCCCCTGGACCCTCCGAGGGACTGAAGCTTTCTTT.

The chain joins TRBV6-1 to TRBJ2-7; D unresolved. The germline gives CDR1 MNHNS, CDR2 SASEGT. The V and J ends lost 5 bases and 1 base respectively, with 3 bases between them. The CDR3 is made up of 11 amino acids. CDR3 amino acids: CASSPSYEQYF. CDR3 bases: TGTGCCAGCAGTCCGTCCTACGAGCAGTACTTC.

This chain uses TRBV6-5 with TRBJ2-5; D uncertain. Gene TRBJ2-7 matches the end of the DNA better, so the J call may be wrong. CDR1 is MNHEY, CDR2 SVGAGI, per germline. The CDR3 runs to 15 residues. CDR3 sequence (DNA): TGTGCCAGCAGTACCCACGATGCCCGGAACTACGAGCAGTACTTC. Residues: CASSTHDARNYEQYF.

This rearrangement joins TRBV5-1 to TRBJ1-6, with 9 bases aligning to TRBD1. The J segment lost 7 bases and the V segment lost 3 bases, leaving 8 bases of the junction unmatched. CDR3 size: 16 residues. Germline assignment: CDR1 SGHRS and CDR2 YFSETQ. In DNA, the CDR3 is TGCGCCAGCAGCTCCACCTCCGGGACAGGGAATTCACCCCTCCACTTT. Its protein is CASSSTSGTGNSPLHF.

The J gene is TRBJ1-1, the V gene TRBV30; D might be TRBD1 (6 bases). V lost 3 bases, J lost 4 bases, and 9 bases lay in between. CDR1 is GTSNPN and CDR2 is SVGIG in the germline V gene (reference sequence). The CDR3 loop spans 12 amino acids. Written as DNA, the CDR3 is TGTGCCTGGAGCGGGGGGCGCACTGAAGCTTTCTTT. The encoded protein is CAWSGGRTEAFF. Complete variable domain (other parts from reference TRBV30 and TRBJ1-1): SQTIHQWPATLVQPVGSPLSLECTVEGTSNPNLYWYRQAAGRGLQLLFYSVGIGQISSEVPQNLSASRPQDRQFILSSKKLLLSDSGFYLCAWSGGRTEAFFGQGTRLTVV.

This chain uses TRBV7-8 with TRBJ2-3; 9 nucleotides agree with TRBD1. V lost 5 bases to trimming and J lost 5 bases; unmatched junction nucleotides: 8. The CDR3 runs to 15 residues. Per germline, CDR1 SGHVS and CDR2 FQNEAQ. The CDR3 DNA reads as TGTGCCAGCAGCCCCTGGGACAGGGAGGAAGATACGCAGTATTTT. This codes for CASSPWDREEDTQYF.